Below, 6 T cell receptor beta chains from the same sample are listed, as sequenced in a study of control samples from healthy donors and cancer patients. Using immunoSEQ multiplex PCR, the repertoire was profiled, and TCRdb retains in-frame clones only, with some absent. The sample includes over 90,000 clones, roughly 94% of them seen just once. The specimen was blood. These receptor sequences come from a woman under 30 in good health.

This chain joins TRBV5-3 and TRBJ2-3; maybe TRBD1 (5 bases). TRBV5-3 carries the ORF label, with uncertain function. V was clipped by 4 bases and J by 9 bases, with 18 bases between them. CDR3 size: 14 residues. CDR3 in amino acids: CARSPGWGYPTQYF. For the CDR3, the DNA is TGTGCCAGAAGCCCTGGGTGGGGCTACCCCACGCAGTATTTT.

The chain's CDR3 is CASSPGRGVGTDTQYF. The CDR3 DNA reads TGTGCCAGCAGCCCGGGCAGGGGAGTGGGGACAGATACGCAGTATTTT. This chain connects TRBV5-4 to TRBJ2-3; TRBD1 is a possible D gene (6 bases). Germline V gene data show CDR1 as SGHNT and CDR2 as YYREEE (reference sequence). Trimming pared 4 bases from V and 3 bases from J, leaving 18 bases between. The CDR3 covers 16 residues. The full variable domain, completed using reference TRBV5-4 and TRBJ2-3, is ETGVTQSPTHLIKTRGQQVTLRCSSQSGHNTVSWYQQALGQGPQFIFQYYREEENGRGNFPPRFSGLQFPNYSSELNVNALELDDSALYLCASSPGRGVGTDTQYFGPGTRLTVL.

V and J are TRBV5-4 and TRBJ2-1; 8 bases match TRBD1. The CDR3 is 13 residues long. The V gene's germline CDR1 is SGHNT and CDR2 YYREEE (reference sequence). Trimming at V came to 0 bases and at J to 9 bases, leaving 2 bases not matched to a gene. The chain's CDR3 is CASSLVTGVEQFF. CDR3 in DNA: TGTGCCAGCAGCTTGGTGACAGGGGTTGAGCAGTTCTTC. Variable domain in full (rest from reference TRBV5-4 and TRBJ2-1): ETGVTQSPTHLIKTRGQQVTLRCSSQSGHNTVSWYQQALGQGPQFIFQYYREEENGRGNFPPRFSGLQFPNYSSELNVNALELDDSALYLCASSLVTGVEQFFGPGTRLTVL.

Written as DNA, the CDR3 is TGTGCCAGCAGTTTAGGCGGGGCAGATCAGCCCCAGCATTTT. Translation gives CASSLGGADQPQHF. The V and J genes are TRBV27 and TRBJ1-5, with D perhaps TRBD1 (5 bases). This CDR3 comprises 14 residues. CDR1 is MNHEY and CDR2 is SMNVEV in the germline V gene (reference sequence). The V gene lost 2 bases and the J gene lost 5 bases, with 10 bases spanning the gap.

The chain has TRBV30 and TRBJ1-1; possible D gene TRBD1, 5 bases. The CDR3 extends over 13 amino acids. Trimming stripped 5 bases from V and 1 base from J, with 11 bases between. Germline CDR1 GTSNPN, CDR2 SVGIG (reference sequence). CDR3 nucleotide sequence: TGTGCCTGGGGGGACGGGGCGAACACTGAAGCTTTCTTT. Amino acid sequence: CAWGDGANTEAFF.

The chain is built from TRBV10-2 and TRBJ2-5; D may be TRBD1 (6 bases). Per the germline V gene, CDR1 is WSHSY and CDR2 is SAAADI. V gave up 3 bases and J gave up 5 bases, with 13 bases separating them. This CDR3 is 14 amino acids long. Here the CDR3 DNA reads TGCGCCAGCAGTGAAACAGGGATTATGGAGACCCAGTACTTC. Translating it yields CASSETGIMETQYF.